This T cell receptor beta chain was captured in a study of blood T cell repertoires in COVID-19. The wider study: Collection of acute and convalescent COVID-19 samples took place in the United States, Italy and Spain. Sources were T cells, B-cell-depleted T cells, or PBMCs; the material itself was cDNA or gDNA.

The CDR3 totals 16 residues. The V gene's germline CDR1 is LNHDA and CDR2 SQIVND (reference sequence). V was clipped by 7 bases and J by 0 bases; unmatched bases: 11. In the study's own analysis: Reference gene primer amplification in the assay estimated nucleated cell counts. Sequencing was performed with immunoSEQ multiplex PCR; in TCRdb, only in-frame clones are kept and a portion is missing. Clone size and V and J calls were adopted from that table, with D and trimming inferred from the DNA. The sample lists fewer than 70,000 clones, about four fifths occurring once. Specimen: peripheral blood. This chain connects TRBV19 to TRBJ1-1; 7 bases are shared with TRBD1. This TCR was recovered from an elderly woman with acute or convalescent COVID-19. The CDR3 DNA is TGTGCCAGTACCCTGACAGGGACCCAAATGAACACTGAAGCTTTCTTT. As protein: CASTLTGTQMNTEAFF. Full variable domain (rest looked up from reference TRBV19 and TRBJ1-1): DGGITQSPKYLFRKEGQNVTLSCEQNLNHDAMYWYRQDPGQGLRLIYYSQIVNDFQKGDIAEGYSVSREKKESFPLTVTSAQKNPTAFYLCASTLTGTQMNTEAFFGQGTRLTVV.